These 5 T cell receptor beta chains originate from one sample sequenced in a study of shared clonotypes between healthy human individuals. Some clones are missing from TCRdb's copy, which holds only in-frame ones; the method was immunoSEQ multiplex PCR. The repertoire has approximately 810,000 clones, nearly 95% of them found once; the top ten carry 24%. Naive CD8 cells, CD45RO-negative and positively selected for CCR7, excluded terminally differentiated effector memory CD45RA+ cells. Input material: naive CD8+ T cells sorted from blood. These receptors came from a man younger than 45 in good health.

The genes are TRBV11-2 and TRBJ1-1; D not certain. The CDR3 covers 15 residues. V lost 3 bases and J lost 4, with 15 bases in between. Germline values: CDR1 SGHAT, CDR2 FQNNGV. This chain's CDR3 is CASSFMIPPRTEAFF. The CDR3 DNA is TGTGCCAGCAGCTTTATGATCCCACCGCGCACTGAAGCTTTCTTT.

This chain connects TRBV7-6 to TRBJ2-3, with 12 bases fitting TRBD1. V dropped 4 bases and J dropped 2; count of bases not matched to a gene: 13. Germline CDR1 is SGHVS and CDR2 is FNYEAQ. CDR3 length: 19 residues. This chain's CDR3 is CASSSTGTGGLRATDTQYF. The CDR3 coding sequence is TGTGCCAGCAGCTCTACCGGGACAGGGGGCTTAAGGGCCACAGATACGCAGTATTTT.

The J gene is TRBJ1-1, the V gene TRBV7-9; no definite D call. The germline V and J ends were trimmed by 2 bases and 4 bases, with 11 bases remaining between them. Germline loops: CDR1 SEHNR, CDR2 FQNEAQ (reference sequence). The CDR3 has 14 amino acids. CDR3 residues: CASSLQEDGTEAFF. DNA for the CDR3: TGTGCCAGCAGCTTACAGGAGGACGGCACTGAAGCTTTCTTT.

The chain uses TRBV2 and TRBJ2-7, with a tentative D call TRBD1 (5 bases). V was trimmed by 1 base and J by 3 bases, leaving 10 bases between them. The CDR3 is 14 amino acids. The germline CDR1 and CDR2 sequences are SNHLY and FYNNEI. The CDR3 is CASSEGRVSYEQYF. The CDR3 region has the DNA TGTGCCAGCAGTGAAGGCAGGGTTAGCTACGAGCAGTACTTC.

As concerns this clone: Other DNA sequences within the sample encode an identical CDR3. V is TRBV6-5 and J is TRBJ2-3; D is perhaps TRBD2 (5 bases). V lost 3 bases and J lost 0, with 7 bases in between. CDR1 and CDR2 from the germline V gene are MNHEY and SVGAGI. This CDR3 is built from 14 residues. This CDR3 reads CASSYGGSTDTQYF. The CDR3 region has the DNA TGTGCCAGCAGTTATGGCGGGAGCACAGATACGCAGTATTTT.